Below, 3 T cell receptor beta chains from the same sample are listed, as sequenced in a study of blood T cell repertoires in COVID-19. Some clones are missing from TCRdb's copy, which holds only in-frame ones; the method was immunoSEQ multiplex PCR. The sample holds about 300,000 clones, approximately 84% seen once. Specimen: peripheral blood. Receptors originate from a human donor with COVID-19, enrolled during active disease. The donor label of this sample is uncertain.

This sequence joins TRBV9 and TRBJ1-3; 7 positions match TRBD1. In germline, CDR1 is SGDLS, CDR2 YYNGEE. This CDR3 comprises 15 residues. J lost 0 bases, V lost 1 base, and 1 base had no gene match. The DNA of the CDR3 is TGTGCCAGCAGCGTACGACAGGGCTCTGGAAACACCATATATTTT. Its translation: CASSVRQGSGNTIYF.

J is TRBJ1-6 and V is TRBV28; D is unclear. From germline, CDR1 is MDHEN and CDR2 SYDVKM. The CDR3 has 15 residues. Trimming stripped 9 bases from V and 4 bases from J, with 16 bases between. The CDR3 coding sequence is TGTGCCAGTTTTCCTTCCAACTTGTATAATTCACCCCTCCACTTT. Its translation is CASFPSNLYNSPLHF.

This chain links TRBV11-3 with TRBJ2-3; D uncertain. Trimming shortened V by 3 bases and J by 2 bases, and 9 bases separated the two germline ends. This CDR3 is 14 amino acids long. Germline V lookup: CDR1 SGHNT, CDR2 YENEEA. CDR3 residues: CASSFGGATDTQYF. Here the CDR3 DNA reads TGTGCCAGCAGCTTCGGCGGAGCCACAGATACGCAGTATTTT.